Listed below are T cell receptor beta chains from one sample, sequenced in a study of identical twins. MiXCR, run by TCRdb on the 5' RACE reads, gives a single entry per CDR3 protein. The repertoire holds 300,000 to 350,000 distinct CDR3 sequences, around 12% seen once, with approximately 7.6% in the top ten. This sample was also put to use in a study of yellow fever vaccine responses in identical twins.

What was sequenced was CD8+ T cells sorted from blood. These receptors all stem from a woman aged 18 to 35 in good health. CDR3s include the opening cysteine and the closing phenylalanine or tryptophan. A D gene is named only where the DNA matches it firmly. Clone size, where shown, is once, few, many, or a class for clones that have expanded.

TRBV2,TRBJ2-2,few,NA,CASNPLGGDTGELFF,TGTGCCAGCAACCCCTTGGGCGGCGACACCGGGGAGCTGTTTTTT
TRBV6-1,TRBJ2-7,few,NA,CASSADHRGVSYEQYF,TGTGCCAGCAGTGCCGATCATCGGGGAGTCTCCTACGAGCAGTACTTC
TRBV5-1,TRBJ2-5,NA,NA,CASSLGQTRETQYF,TGCGCCAGCAGCTTGGGACAAACGCGGGAGACCCAGTACTTC
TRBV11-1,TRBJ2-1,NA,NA,CASSPPRATPFNLNNEQFF,TGTGCCAGCAGCCCCCCCCGCGCGACACCTTTTAACCTTAACAATGAGCAGTTCTTC
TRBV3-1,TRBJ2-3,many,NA,CASRHHGGAASTDTQYF,TGTGCCAGCAGACACCACGGCGGGGCAGCGAGCACAGATACGCAGTATTTT
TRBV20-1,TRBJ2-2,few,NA,CSARRNGELFF,TGCAGTGCCCGACGGAACGGGGAGCTGTTTTTT
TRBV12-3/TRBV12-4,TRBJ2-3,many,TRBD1,CASNNPGQGLYDTQYF,TGTGCCAGCAACAACCCGGGACAGGGTTTATATGATACGCAGTATTTT
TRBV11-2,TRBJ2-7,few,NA,CASSHHSAGQNYEQYF,TGTGCCAGCAGCCACCATTCCGCGGGACAGAACTACGAGCAGTACTTC
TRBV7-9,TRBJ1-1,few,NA,CASSFRAEVDTEAFF,TGTGCCAGCAGCTTTAGGGCAGAAGTTGACACTGAAGCTTTCTTT
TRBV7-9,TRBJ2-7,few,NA,CASSSPTGPGEQYF,TGTGCCAGCAGCTCACCGACAGGCCCCGGCGAGCAGTACTTC
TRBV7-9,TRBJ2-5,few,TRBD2,CASSSNQGGETQYF,TGTGCCAGCAGCTCCAACCAGGGAGGGGAGACCCAGTACTTC
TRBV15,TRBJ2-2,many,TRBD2,CATSRDRGGPGELFF,TGTGCCACCAGCAGAGACCGCGGGGGGCCCGGGGAGCTGTTTTTT
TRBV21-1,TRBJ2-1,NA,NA,CASSTPRGTYNEQFF,TGTGCCAGCAGCACCCCCAGGGGGACCTACAATGAGCAGTTCTTC
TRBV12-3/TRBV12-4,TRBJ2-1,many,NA,CASSLQGSSEQFF,TGTGCCAGCAGTTTACAGGGTTCGAGTGAGCAGTTCTTC
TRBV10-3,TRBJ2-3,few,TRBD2,CAISESPRGGGAEDTQYF,TGTGCCATCAGTGAGTCGCCGCGGGGCGGGGGGGCTGAGGATACGCAGTATTTT
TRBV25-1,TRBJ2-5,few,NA,CASSARGADQETQYF,TGTGCCAGCAGTGCCCGGGGGGCCGACCAAGAGACCCAGTACTTC
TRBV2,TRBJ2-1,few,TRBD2,CASSEAGGGSYNEQFF,TGTGCCAGCAGTGAAGCCGGCGGGGGCTCCTACAATGAGCAGTTCTTC
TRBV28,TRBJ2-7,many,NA,CASSLWGYEQYF,TGTGCCAGCAGTTTGTGGGGTTACGAGCAGTACTTC
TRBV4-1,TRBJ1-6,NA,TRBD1,CASSPQAGGGSPLHF,TGCGCCAGCAGCCCCCAAGCAGGGGGCGGTTCACCCCTCCACTTT
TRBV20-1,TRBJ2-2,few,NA,CSAVTGTGELFF,TGCAGTGCTGTAACCGGCACCGGGGAGCTGTTTTTT
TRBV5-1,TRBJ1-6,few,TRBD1,CASSRGGQYNSPLHF,TGCGCCAGCAGCCGGGGGGGACAGTATAATTCACCCCTCCACTTT
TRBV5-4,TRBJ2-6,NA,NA,CASSPLVGAGANVLTF,TGTGCCAGCAGCCCTTTAGTGGGCGCTGGGGCCAACGTCCTGACTTTC
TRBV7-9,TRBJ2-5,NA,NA,CASSLLDREAQETQYF,TGTGCCAGCAGCCTCCTCGACAGGGAGGCCCAAGAGACCCAGTACTTC
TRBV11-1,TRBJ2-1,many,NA,CASSGGVASYNEQFF,TGTGCCAGCAGCGGCGGGGTCGCATCCTACAATGAGCAGTTCTTC